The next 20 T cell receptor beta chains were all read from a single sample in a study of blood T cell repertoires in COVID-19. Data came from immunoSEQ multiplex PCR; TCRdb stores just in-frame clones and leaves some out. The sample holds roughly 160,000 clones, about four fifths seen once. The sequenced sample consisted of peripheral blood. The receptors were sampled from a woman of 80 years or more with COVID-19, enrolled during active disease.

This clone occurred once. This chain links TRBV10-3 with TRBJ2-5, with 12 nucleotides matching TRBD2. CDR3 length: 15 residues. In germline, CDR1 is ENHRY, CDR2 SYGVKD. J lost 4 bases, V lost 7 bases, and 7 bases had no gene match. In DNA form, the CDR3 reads TGTGCCATCATGGCTCGACTAGCGGGAGTAGAGACCCAGTACTTC. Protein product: CAIMARLAGVETQYF.

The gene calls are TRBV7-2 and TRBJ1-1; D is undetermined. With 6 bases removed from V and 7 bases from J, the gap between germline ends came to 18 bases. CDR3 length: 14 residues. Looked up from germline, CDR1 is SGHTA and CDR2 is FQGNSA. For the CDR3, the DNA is TGTGCCAGCAGGTTGAGGGTCCGGTACCGTGAAGCTTTCTTT. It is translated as CASRLRVRYREAFF. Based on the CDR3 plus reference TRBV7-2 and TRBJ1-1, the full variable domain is GAGVSQSPSNKVTEKGKDVELRCDPISGHTALYWYRQSLGQGLEFLIYFQGNSAPDKSGLPSDRFSAERTGGSVSTLTIQRTQQEDSAVYLCASRLRVRYREAFFGQGTRLTVV.

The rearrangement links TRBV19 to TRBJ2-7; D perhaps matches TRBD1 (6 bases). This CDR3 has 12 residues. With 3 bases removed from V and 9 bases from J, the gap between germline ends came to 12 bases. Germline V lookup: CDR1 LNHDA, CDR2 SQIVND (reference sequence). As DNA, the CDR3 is TGTGCCAGTAGTATGACAGGTCGGGGGCAGTACTTC. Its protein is CASSMTGRGQYF.

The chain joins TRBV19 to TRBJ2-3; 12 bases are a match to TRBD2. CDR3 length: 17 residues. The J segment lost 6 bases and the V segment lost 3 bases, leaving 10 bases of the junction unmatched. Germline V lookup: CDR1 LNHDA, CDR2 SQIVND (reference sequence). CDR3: CASSIAGTSGFPDTQYF. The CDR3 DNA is TGTGCCAGTAGTATCGCCGGGACTAGCGGGTTTCCGGATACGCAGTATTTT.

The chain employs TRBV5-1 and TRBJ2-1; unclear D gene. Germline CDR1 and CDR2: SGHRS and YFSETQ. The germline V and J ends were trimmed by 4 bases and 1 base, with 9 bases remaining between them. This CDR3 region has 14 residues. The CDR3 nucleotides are TGCGCCAGCAGCCATGACTCGTCCTACAATGAGCAGTTCTTC. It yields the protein CASSHDSSYNEQFF.

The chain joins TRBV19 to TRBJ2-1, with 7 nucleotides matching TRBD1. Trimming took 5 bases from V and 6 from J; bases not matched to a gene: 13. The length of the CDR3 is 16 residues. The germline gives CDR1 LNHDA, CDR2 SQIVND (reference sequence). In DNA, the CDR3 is TGTGCCAGTAGTCTACCCACAGGGGCTAGCCTCAATGAGCAGTTCTTC. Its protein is CASSLPTGASLNEQFF.

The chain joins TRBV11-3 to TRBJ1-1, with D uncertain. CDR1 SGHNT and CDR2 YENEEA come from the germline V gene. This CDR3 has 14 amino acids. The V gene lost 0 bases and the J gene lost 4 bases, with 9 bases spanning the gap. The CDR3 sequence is CASSLEGASTEAFF. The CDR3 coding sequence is TGTGCCAGCAGCTTAGAGGGAGCGAGCACTGAAGCTTTCTTT.

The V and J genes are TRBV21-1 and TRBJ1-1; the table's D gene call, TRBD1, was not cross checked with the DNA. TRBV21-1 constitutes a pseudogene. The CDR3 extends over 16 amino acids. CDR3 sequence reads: CASSKAWTPMNTEAFF. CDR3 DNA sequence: TGTGCCAGCAGCAAAGCTTGGACACCTATGAACACTGAAGCTTTCTTT.

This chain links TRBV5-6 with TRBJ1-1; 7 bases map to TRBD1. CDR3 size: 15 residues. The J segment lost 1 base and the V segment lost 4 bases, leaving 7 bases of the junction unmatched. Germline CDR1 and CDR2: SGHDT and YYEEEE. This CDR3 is CASSSPGQWNTEAFF. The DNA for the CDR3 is TGTGCCAGCAGCAGTCCGGGACAGTGGAACACTGAAGCTTTCTTT.

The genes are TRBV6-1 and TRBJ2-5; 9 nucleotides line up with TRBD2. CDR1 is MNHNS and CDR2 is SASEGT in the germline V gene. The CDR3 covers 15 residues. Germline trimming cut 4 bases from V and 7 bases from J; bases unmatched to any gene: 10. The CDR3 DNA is TGTGCCAGCAGTGGGGCGGGGGGGCCTTCAGGGACCCAGTACTTC. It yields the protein CASSGAGGPSGTQYF.

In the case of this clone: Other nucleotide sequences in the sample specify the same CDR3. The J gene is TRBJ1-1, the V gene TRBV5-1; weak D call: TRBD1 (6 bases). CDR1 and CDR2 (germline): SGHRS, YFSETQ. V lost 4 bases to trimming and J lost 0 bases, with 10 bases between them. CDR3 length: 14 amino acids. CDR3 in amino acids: CASSLDSMNTEAFF. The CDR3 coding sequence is TGCGCCAGCAGCCTGGACAGCATGAACACTGAAGCTTTCTTT.

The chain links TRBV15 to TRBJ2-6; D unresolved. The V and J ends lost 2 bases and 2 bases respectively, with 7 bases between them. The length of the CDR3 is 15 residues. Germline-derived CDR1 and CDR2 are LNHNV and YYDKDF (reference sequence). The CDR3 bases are TGTGCCACCAGCAGACCTCCCCCTGGGGCCAACGTCCTGACTTTC. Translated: CATSRPPPGANVLTF.

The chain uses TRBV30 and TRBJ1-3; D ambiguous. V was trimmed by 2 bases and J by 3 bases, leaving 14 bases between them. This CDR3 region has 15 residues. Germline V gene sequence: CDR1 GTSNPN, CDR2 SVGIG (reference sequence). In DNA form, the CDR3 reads TGTGCCTGGAGTCCCCGGGTCCTCTATGGAAACACCATATATTTT. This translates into CAWSPRVLYGNTIYF.

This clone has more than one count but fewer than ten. Here the CDR3 reads CASSLERLLGYEQYF. DNA for the CDR3: TGTGCCAGCAGCTTAGAACGACTTCTAGGCTACGAGCAGTACTTC. This chain connects TRBV4-2 to TRBJ2-7; no reliable D call. Germline CDR1 LGHNA, CDR2 YNFKEQ. V was cut by 5 bases and J by 3 bases, with 17 bases left in between. This CDR3 contains 15 residues.

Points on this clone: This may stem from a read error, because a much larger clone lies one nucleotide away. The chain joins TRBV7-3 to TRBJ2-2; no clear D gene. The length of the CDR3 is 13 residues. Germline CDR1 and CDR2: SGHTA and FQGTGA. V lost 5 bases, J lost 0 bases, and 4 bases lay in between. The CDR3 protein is CASSPANTGELFF. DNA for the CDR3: TGTGCCAGCAGCCCGGCGAACACCGGGGAGCTGTTTTTT.

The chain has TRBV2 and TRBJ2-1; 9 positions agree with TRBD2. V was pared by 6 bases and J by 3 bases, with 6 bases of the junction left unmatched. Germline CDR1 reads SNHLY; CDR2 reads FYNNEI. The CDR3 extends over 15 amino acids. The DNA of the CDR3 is TGTGCCAGCAGGAGAGGGACTAGCAGCTACAATGAGCAGTTCTTC. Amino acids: CASRRGTSSYNEQFF.

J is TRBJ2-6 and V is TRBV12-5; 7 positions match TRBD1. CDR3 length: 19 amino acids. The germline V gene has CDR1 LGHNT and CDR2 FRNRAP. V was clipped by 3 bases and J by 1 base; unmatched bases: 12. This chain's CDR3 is CASGLRSGTGESGANVLTF. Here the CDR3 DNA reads TGTGCTAGTGGTTTAAGATCGGGAACAGGGGAATCTGGGGCCAACGTCCTGACTTTC.

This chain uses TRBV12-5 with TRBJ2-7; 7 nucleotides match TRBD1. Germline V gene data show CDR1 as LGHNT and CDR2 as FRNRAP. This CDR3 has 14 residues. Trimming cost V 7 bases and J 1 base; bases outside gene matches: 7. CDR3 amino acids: CASAPGQASYEQYF. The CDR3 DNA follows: TGTGCTAGTGCCCCCGGACAGGCGTCCTACGAGCAGTACTTC.

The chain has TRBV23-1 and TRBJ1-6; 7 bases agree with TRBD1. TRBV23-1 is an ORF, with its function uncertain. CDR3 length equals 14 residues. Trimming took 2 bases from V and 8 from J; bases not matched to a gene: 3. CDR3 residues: CASSQGTADSPLHF. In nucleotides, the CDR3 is TGCGCCAGCAGTCAAGGGACAGCCGATTCACCCCTCCACTTT.

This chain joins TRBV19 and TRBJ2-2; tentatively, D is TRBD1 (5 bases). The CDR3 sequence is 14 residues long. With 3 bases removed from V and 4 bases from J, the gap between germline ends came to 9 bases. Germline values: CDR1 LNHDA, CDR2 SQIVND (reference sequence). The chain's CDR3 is CASSMQGITGELFF. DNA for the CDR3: TGTGCCAGTAGTATGCAGGGCATCACCGGGGAGCTGTTTTTT.